This is a list of T cell receptor beta chains from one sample in a study of T cells in localized non-small cell lung cancer. Profiling relied on immunoSEQ multiplex PCR, and the TCRdb table lists in-frame clones only, not all of them. The table includes about 61,000 clones, approximately 90% detected once. Source: peripheral blood, taken before any cancer treatment. These receptors were taken from a man aged 35 to 70 with stage I squamous cell lung carcinoma. Each CDR3 is given with its conserved first and last residue. Fields, in order: D gene, clone size, V gene, J gene, CDR3 protein, CDR3 DNA. The D gene is left open where the match is weak. Clone size is not always given. Where it is, it says once, few, many or a class for expanded clones.

NA	NA	TRBV2	TRBJ1-3	CASSATGPSGTIYF	TGTGCCAGCAGTGCCACAGGGCCATCTGGGACCATATATTTT
NA	few	TRBV30	TRBJ1-1	CASGGQGNTEAFF	TGTGCCTCCGGTGGGCAGGGGAACACTGAAGCTTTCTTT
TRBD2	NA	TRBV5-1	TRBJ2-7	CASSFTSGSYEQYF	TGCGCCAGCAGTTTTACTAGCGGGAGTTACGAGCAGTACTTC
TRBD1	NA	TRBV2	TRBJ1-1	CASSGQGSTEAFF	TGTGCCAGCAGTGGACAGGGAAGCACTGAAGCTTTCTTT
NA	NA	TRBV5-1	TRBJ2-4	CASSLEGQSNIQYF	TGCGCCAGCAGCTTGGAGGGCCAGTCAAACATTCAGTACTTC
NA	NA	TRBV7-9	TRBJ1-2	CASSLGQGGYTF	TGTGCCAGCAGCTTAGGTCAAGGCGGCTACACCTTC
NA	NA	TRBV5-4	TRBJ1-4	CASSMTGAARVDEKLFF	TGTGCCAGCAGCATGACCGGGGCGGCAAGGGTTGATGAAAAACTGTTTTTT
TRBD1	NA	TRBV27	TRBJ2-1	CASSLLTGTGIYNEQFF	TGTGCCAGCAGTTTATTGACCGGGACAGGGATCTACAATGAGCAGTTCTTC
NA	NA	TRBV15	TRBJ1-6	CATSREPGGSPLHF	TGTGCCACCAGCAGAGAGCCCGGGGGTTCACCCCTCCACTTT
NA	many	TRBV5-4	TRBJ1-3	CASSLRAQGLSGNTIYF	TGTGCCAGCAGCTTGAGGGCACAGGGCCTCTCTGGAAACACCATATATTTT
NA	NA	TRBV2	TRBJ2-7	CASSPSGTAYEQYF	TGTGCCAGCAGCCCATCGGGGACCGCCTACGAGCAGTACTTC
NA	NA	TRBV7-2	TRBJ2-5	CASRIKLASQETQYF	TGTGCCAGCAGAATCAAGCTAGCTTCCCAAGAGACCCAGTACTTC
TRBD2	NA	TRBV9	TRBJ2-2	CASSVASIGLVGAGELFF	TGTGCCAGCAGCGTAGCATCAATCGGACTAGTGGGTGCCGGGGAGCTGTTTTTT
NA	NA	TRBV28	TRBJ1-1	CASSRTLGWGNTEAFF	TGTGCCAGCAGCCGTACACTTGGCTGGGGGAACACTGAAGCTTTCTTT
NA	once	TRBV4-2	TRBJ1-2	CASRRTSYGYTF	TGTGCCAGCAGGCGGACCAGCTATGGCTACACCTTC
NA	NA	TRBV29-1	TRBJ2-3	CSVDSGTDTQYF	TGCAGCGTTGATAGCGGAACAGATACGCAGTATTTT
NA	NA	TRBV18	TRBJ1-4	CASSERRGRAATNEKLFF	TGTGCCAGCTCCGAACGACGGGGTAGGGCCGCAACTAATGAAAAACTGTTTTTT
TRBD2	NA	TRBV9	TRBJ2-2	CASSARGGNTGELFF	TGTGCCAGCAGCGCCCGCGGGGGAAACACCGGGGAGCTGTTTTTT
NA	NA	TRBV28	TRBJ1-5	CASSFLRRGINQPQHF	TGTGCCAGCAGTTTCCTTAGGCGGGGGATCAATCAGCCCCAGCATTTT
NA	NA	TRBV10-3	TRBJ1-5	CAISESPVGVGQPQHF	TGTGCCATCAGTGAGTCGCCAGTTGGGGTAGGTCAGCCCCAGCATTTT
NA	NA	TRBV5-1	TRBJ2-5	CASSLQGKGETQYF	TGCGCCAGCAGCTTGCAGGGGAAAGGCGAGACCCAGTACTTC
NA	NA	TRBV5-4	TRBJ1-2	CASSGREARHGYTF	TGTGCCAGCAGCGGACGGGAGGCCCGGCATGGCTACACCTTC
NA	few	TRBV7-7	TRBJ2-2	CASSSTKRGELFF	TGTGCTAGCAGCTCCACTAAGCGCGGGGAGCTGTTTTTT
TRBD2	NA	TRBV6-1	TRBJ2-2	CASSALGRRGTGELFF	TGTGCCAGCAGTGCACTCGGGAGGAGGGGAACCGGGGAGCTGTTTTTT
NA	NA	TRBV11-2	TRBJ2-1	CASSSPLRSRGEQFF	TGTGCCAGCAGCTCCCCTCTCAGATCCCGGGGTGAGCAGTTCTTC
NA	NA	TRBV14	TRBJ1-4	CASSQDRLVGEKLFF	TGTGCCAGCAGCCAAGATCGGCTCGTGGGGGAAAAACTGTTTTTT
NA	NA	TRBV29-1	TRBJ2-6	CSVLVVPPGANVLTF	TGCAGCGTTCTGGTGGTCCCCCCTGGGGCCAACGTCCTGACTTTC
NA	NA	TRBV2	TRBJ2-1	CASSVLDVNEQFF	TGTGCCAGCAGTGTCCTAGATGTCAATGAGCAGTTCTTC
TRBD1	NA	TRBV4-1	TRBJ2-2	CASRNPGGQGNTGELFF	TGCGCCAGCAGAAACCCGGGGGGACAGGGTAACACCGGGGAGCTGTTTTTT
NA	once	TRBV11-2	TRBJ2-1	CASSLRTSSSYNEQFF	TGTGCCAGCAGCTTAAGGACTTCGAGCTCCTACAATGAGCAGTTCTTC
TRBD2	NA	TRBV5-3	TRBJ2-1	CARSLWGLDNEQFF	TGTGCCAGAAGCTTGTGGGGACTAGACAATGAGCAGTTCTTC
TRBD1	NA	TRBV29-1	TRBJ2-7	CSVKTGVGYEQYF	TGCAGCGTTAAGACAGGGGTGGGCTACGAGCAGTACTTC
TRBD2	NA	TRBV4-1	TRBJ2-3	CASSQQGGPRTDTQYF	TGCGCCAGCAGCCAGCAGGGAGGGCCTCGCACAGATACGCAGTATTTT
TRBD2	NA	TRBV6-5	TRBJ2-3	CASSYRRSGSTDTQYF	TGTGCCAGCAGTTACCGCCGCAGCGGGAGTACAGATACGCAGTATTTT
NA	NA	TRBV6-1	TRBJ2-3	CASRSSPQGTDTQYF	TGTGCCAGCAGAAGCAGTCCACAGGGCACAGATACGCAGTATTTT
TRBD1	NA	TRBV25-1	TRBJ1-4	CASSDDRASEKLFF	TGTGCCAGCAGTGACGACAGGGCGTCCGAAAAACTGTTTTTT
NA	NA	TRBV30	TRBJ2-2	CAWNRDTGELFF	TGTGCCTGGAACAGGGACACCGGGGAGCTGTTTTTT
NA	NA	TRBV6-5	TRBJ2-5	CASSSVGGVVGETQYF	TGTGCCAGCAGTTCCGTAGGTGGGGTGGTGGGGGAGACCCAGTACTTC
TRBD1	NA	TRBV7-9	TRBJ1-2	CASSLGQRRYTF	TGTGCCAGCAGCTTGGGACAGAGGAGGTACACCTTC
NA	NA	TRBV4-1	TRBJ1-2	CASSQDEDISYGYTF	TGCGCCAGCAGCCAAGATGAGGACATTTCTTATGGCTACACCTTC